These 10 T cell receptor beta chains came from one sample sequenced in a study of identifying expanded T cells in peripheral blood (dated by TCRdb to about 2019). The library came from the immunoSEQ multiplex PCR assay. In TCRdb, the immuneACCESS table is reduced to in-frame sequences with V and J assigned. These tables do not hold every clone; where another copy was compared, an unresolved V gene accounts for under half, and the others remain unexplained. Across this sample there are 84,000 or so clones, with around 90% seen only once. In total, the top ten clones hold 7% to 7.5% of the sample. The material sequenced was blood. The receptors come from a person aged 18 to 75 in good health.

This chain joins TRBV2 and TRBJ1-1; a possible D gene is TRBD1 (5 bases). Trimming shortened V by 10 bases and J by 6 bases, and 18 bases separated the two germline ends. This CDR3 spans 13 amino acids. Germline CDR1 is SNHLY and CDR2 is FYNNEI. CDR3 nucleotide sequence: TGTGCCACCCTTAGCAGGGTAATCGCTGAAGCTTTCTTT. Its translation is CATLSRVIAEAFF.

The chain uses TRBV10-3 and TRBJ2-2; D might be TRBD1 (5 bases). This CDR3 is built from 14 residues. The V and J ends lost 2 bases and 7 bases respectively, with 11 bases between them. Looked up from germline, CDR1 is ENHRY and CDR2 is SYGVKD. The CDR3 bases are TGTGCCATCAGTGAGAGGGGTAGAGACGGGGAGCTGTTTTTT. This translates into CAISERGRDGELFF.

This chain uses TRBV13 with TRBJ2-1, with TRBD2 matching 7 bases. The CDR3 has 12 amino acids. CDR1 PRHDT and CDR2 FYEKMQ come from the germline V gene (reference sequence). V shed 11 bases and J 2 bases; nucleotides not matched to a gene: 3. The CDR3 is CAGGSTYNEQFF. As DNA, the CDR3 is TGTGCCGGCGGGAGCACCTACAATGAGCAGTTCTTC. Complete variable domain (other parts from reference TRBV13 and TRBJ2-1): AAGVIQSPRHLIKEKRETATLKCYPIPRHDTVYWYQQGPGQDPQFLISFYEKMQSDKGSIPDRFSAQQFSDYHSELNMSSLELGDSALYFCAGGSTYNEQFFGPGTRLTVL.

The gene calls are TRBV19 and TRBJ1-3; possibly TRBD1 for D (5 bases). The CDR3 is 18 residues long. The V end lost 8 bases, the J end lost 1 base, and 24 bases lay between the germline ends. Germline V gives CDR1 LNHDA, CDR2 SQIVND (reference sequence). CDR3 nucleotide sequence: TGTGCCAGTCGCCCGGGACGGTCTCTTAGAAGGTCTGGAAACACCATATATTTT. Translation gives CASRPGRSLRRSGNTIYF.

CDR3 coding DNA: TGCGCCAGCAGCACCGGACAGACCAGCTCTGGGGCCAACGTCCTGACTTTC. It is translated as CASSTGQTSSGANVLTF. The V call is TRBV5-1, the J call TRBJ2-6; possible D gene TRBD1, 6 bases. This CDR3 has 17 amino acids. V lost 4 bases and J lost 0, with 14 bases in between. Germline V gene lookup returns CDR1 SGHRS and CDR2 YFSETQ.

CDR3 coding DNA: TGTGCCAGCAGCAGACTCGGTGGCGGAGATACGCAGTATTTT. Its protein product is CASSRLGGGDTQYF. The chain couples TRBV6-5 to TRBJ2-3, with unresolved D. The length of the CDR3 is 14 residues. Germline CDR1 MNHEY, CDR2 SVGAGI. With 6 bases removed from V and 5 bases from J, the gap between germline ends came to 15 bases.

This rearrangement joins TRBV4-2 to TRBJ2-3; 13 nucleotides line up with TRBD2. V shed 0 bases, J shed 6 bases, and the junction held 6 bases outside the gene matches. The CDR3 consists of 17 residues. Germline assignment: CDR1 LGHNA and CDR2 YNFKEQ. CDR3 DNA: TGTGCCAGCAGCCAAGATACTAGCGGGAGGGCCTCGGATACGCAGTATTTT. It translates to CASSQDTSGRASDTQYF.

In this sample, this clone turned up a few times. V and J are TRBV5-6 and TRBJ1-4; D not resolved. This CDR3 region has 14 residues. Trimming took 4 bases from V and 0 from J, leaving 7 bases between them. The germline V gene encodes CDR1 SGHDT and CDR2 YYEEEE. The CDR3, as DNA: TGTGCCAGCAGCCTTATTGCAACTAATGAAAAACTGTTTTTT. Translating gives CASSLIATNEKLFF.

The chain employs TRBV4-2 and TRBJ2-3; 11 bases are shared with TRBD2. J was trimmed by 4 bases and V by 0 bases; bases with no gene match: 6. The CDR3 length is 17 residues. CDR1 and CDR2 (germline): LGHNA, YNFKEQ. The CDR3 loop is CASSQDRTSGPADTQYF. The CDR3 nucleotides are TGTGCCAGCAGCCAAGATAGGACTAGCGGGCCCGCAGATACGCAGTATTTT.

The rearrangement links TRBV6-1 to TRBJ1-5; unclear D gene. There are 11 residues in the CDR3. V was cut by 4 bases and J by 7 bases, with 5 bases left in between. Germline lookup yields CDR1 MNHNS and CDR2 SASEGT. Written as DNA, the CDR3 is TGTGCCAGCAGTGGGGAGCAGCCCCAGCATTTT. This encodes CASSGEQPQHF.